This is a list of T cell receptor beta chains from one sample in a study of cytomegalovirus exposure and HLA in healthy donors. Assay used: immunoSEQ multiplex PCR; TCRdb lists only in-frame clones, some missing. The specimen's table records roughly 60,000 clones. The sample consisted of PBMCs. Every receptor here comes from a woman younger than 35 in good health and CMV-seronegative. CDR3s include the opening cysteine and the closing phenylalanine or tryptophan. D genes are given only for firm matches. Clone size, where shown, is once, few, many, or a class for clones that have expanded.

j_gene,v_gene,abundance,d_gene,CDR3aa,CDR3nt
TRBJ2-1,TRBV6-7,NA,TRBD2,CASSPSGSSYNEQFF,TGTGCCAGCAGTCCTAGCGGCAGCTCCTACAATGAGCAGTTCTTC
TRBJ2-6,TRBV19,NA,NA,CASSGVSSGANVLTF,TGTGCCAGTAGCGGTGTTAGCTCTGGGGCCAACGTCCTGACTTTC
TRBJ1-1,TRBV29-1,NA,TRBD1,CSAGQGRYTEAFF,TGCAGCGCCGGACAGGGGAGATACACTGAAGCTTTCTTT
TRBJ2-7,TRBV7-6,NA,TRBD1,CASSLGTGAQRYF,TGTGCCAGCAGCTTAGGAACAGGGGCGCAAAGGTACTTC
TRBJ1-5,TRBV28,NA,TRBD1,CASTPGQGTFSNQPQHF,TGTGCCAGCACCCCGGGACAGGGGACGTTTAGCAATCAGCCCCAGCATTTT
TRBJ2-3,TRBV5-1,NA,TRBD2,CASSPTLAGGTDTQYF,TGCGCCAGCAGCCCAACACTAGCGGGGGGAACAGATACGCAGTATTTT
TRBJ2-6,TRBV6-1,NA,TRBD1,CASSDAGTAGANVLTF,TGTGCCAGCAGTGACGCCGGGACAGCTGGGGCCAACGTCCTGACTTTC
TRBJ1-2,TRBV4-1,NA,NA,CASSPDTLLYGYTF,TGCGCCAGCAGCCCGGACACCCTCCTCTATGGCTACACCTTC
TRBJ2-3,TRBV15,NA,TRBD2,CATSSRDMWVQRESTDTQYF,TGTGCCACCAGCAGTCGAGATATGTGGGTGCAGCGGGAGTCCACAGATACGCAGTATTTT
TRBJ2-1,TRBV27,NA,NA,CASSFGHYNEQFF,TGTGCCAGCAGTTTTGGACACTACAATGAGCAGTTCTTC
TRBJ2-1,TRBV18,NA,NA,CASSPPGAVDEQFF,TGTGCCAGCTCACCACCGGGGGCGGTGGATGAGCAGTTCTTC
TRBJ2-1,TRBV27,NA,TRBD2,CASSSGLASGDEQFF,TGTGCCAGCAGTTCGGGACTAGCGAGCGGGGATGAGCAGTTCTTC
TRBJ1-1,TRBV15,NA,NA,CATSIISGPYEAFF,TGTGCCACCAGCATCATCTCAGGGCCCTACGAAGCTTTCTTT
TRBJ1-2,TRBV25-1,NA,TRBD1,CASRSTGTGGGYTF,TGTGCCAGCCGTTCGACAGGGACGGGCGGTGGCTACACCTTC
TRBJ2-1,TRBV19,NA,TRBD2,CASTTRTSGRIGEQFF,TGTGCCAGCACGACCCGAACTAGCGGGAGAATCGGTGAGCAGTTCTTC
TRBJ2-7,TRBV9,NA,NA,CASSVGPSYEQYF,TGTGCCAGCAGCGTAGGGCCCAGCTACGAGCAGTACTTC
TRBJ2-7,TRBV30,NA,NA,CAWNGLGSYEQYF,TGTGCCTGGAACGGGTTGGGCTCCTACGAGCAGTACTTC
TRBJ2-1,TRBV2,NA,TRBD2,CASGEGYNEQFF,TGTGCCAGCGGGGAGGGCTACAATGAGCAGTTCTTC
TRBJ1-2,TRBV14,NA,NA,CASSQDSDNYGYTF,TGTGCCAGCAGCCAAGATTCAGATAACTATGGCTACACCTTC
TRBJ1-1,TRBV19,NA,NA,CASSIMGAGTEAFF,TGTGCCAGTAGTATAATGGGGGCGGGCACTGAAGCTTTCTTT
TRBJ2-7,TRBV4-1,NA,NA,CASSQELSYEQYF,TGCGCCAGCAGCCAAGAACTGAGCTACGAGCAGTACTTC
TRBJ1-5,TRBV2,NA,NA,CASSGRGTGQPQHF,TGTGCCAGCAGTGGCCGGGGAACTGGTCAGCCCCAGCATTTT
TRBJ2-7,TRBV11-2,NA,TRBD1,CASSLSDRGVHEQYF,TGTGCCAGCAGCTTATCGGACAGGGGCGTACACGAGCAGTACTTC
TRBJ2-3,TRBV4-1,NA,TRBD2,CASSDAPSGLTDTQYF,TGCGCCAGCAGCGACGCCCCTAGCGGCCTCACAGATACGCAGTATTTT
TRBJ1-1,TRBV14,NA,NA,CASSQFLGTTVNTEAFF,TGTGCCAGCAGCCAATTCCTCGGGACAACTGTGAACACTGAAGCTTTCTTT
TRBJ2-2,TRBV29-1,NA,TRBD1,CSADRADTGELFF,TGCAGCGCGGACAGGGCGGACACCGGGGAGCTGTTTTTT
TRBJ2-1,TRBV4-1,NA,TRBD2,CASSLHPGRGTINEQFF,TGCGCCAGCAGCCTCCACCCGGGGAGGGGTACGATCAATGAGCAGTTCTTC
TRBJ2-3,TRBV4-2,NA,NA,CASSRSAGSTDTQYF,TGTGCCAGCAGCCGCTCGGCGGGGAGCACAGATACGCAGTATTTT
TRBJ2-2,TRBV7-2,NA,TRBD2,CAGNRLAGWRELFF,TGTGCCGGCAACAGGCTAGCGGGGTGGAGGGAGCTGTTTTTT
TRBJ1-5,TRBV29-1,NA,TRBD1,CSDSRDRGFNQPQHF,TGCAGCGATAGCCGGGACAGGGGGTTCAATCAGCCCCAGCATTTT
TRBJ2-3,TRBV6-4,medium-sized,TRBD2,CASSDSAGGADTQYF,TGTGCCAGCAGTGACTCGGCGGGAGGAGCAGATACGCAGTATTTT
TRBJ1-2,TRBV6-5,NA,NA,CASSYEGGARGYTF,TGTGCCAGCAGTTACGAGGGAGGGGCGCGTGGCTACACCTTC
TRBJ1-2,TRBV6-6,NA,NA,CASTPRTDRGYTF,TGTGCCAGCACGCCCCGCACCGACAGAGGCTACACCTTC
TRBJ1-1,TRBV9,NA,NA,CASSVEGPGSAEAFF,TGTGCCAGCAGCGTAGAAGGTCCAGGGTCGGCTGAAGCTTTCTTT
TRBJ1-5,TRBV29-1,NA,NA,CSAPIEGRGKGNQPQHF,TGCAGCGCCCCCATCGAGGGCCGGGGGAAAGGTAATCAGCCCCAGCATTTT
TRBJ2-4,TRBV19,NA,TRBD2,CASTSLSGENIQYF,TGTGCCAGTACCTCTTTGAGCGGGGAAAACATTCAGTACTTC
TRBJ1-1,TRBV7-9,medium-sized,TRBD1,CASRAGTVATEAFF,TGTGCCAGCAGGGCCGGGACAGTGGCCACTGAAGCTTTCTTT
TRBJ2-7,TRBV19,NA,NA,CASSILSGPSSYEQYF,TGTGCCAGTAGTATTTTAAGCGGTCCAAGCTCCTACGAGCAGTACTTC
TRBJ2-1,TRBV2,NA,NA,CASSALVSYNEQFF,TGTGCCAGCAGTGCCCTCGTTTCCTACAATGAGCAGTTCTTC
TRBJ2-7,TRBV28,NA,NA,CASTPGSYEQYF,TGTGCCAGCACCCCAGGTTCATACGAGCAGTACTTC
TRBJ2-1,TRBV6-1,NA,TRBD1,CASGYRGNEQFF,TGTGCCAGCGGGTACAGGGGGAATGAGCAGTTCTTC
TRBJ1-2,TRBV15,NA,TRBD1,CATSRGQGASYGYTF,TGTGCCACCAGCCGGGGACAGGGGGCGAGCTATGGCTACACCTTC
TRBJ1-2,TRBV5-4,NA,TRBD1,CASSLGQGHAGYTF,TGTGCCAGCAGCTTGGGACAGGGGCATGCTGGCTACACCTTC
TRBJ1-4,TRBV9,NA,NA,CASSVGGQTNEKLFF,TGTGCCAGCAGCGTAGGGGGGCAAACTAATGAAAAACTGTTTTTT
TRBJ1-3,TRBV7-8,NA,TRBD1,CASSQDRASGNTIYF,TGTGCCAGCAGCCAGGACAGGGCATCTGGAAACACCATATATTTT
TRBJ1-1,TRBV15,NA,NA,CATSRGRGSEAFF,TGTGCCACCAGCAGAGGCAGGGGTTCTGAAGCTTTCTTT
TRBJ1-6,TRBV4-2,NA,TRBD1,CASSQEGTGTGNNSPLHF,TGTGCCAGCAGCCAAGAGGGGACCGGGACAGGGAATAATTCACCCCTCCACTTT
TRBJ2-3,TRBV9,NA,TRBD1,CASSAGTGETDTQYF,TGTGCCAGCAGCGCTGGGACAGGGGAAACAGATACGCAGTATTTT
TRBJ2-7,TRBV6-1,NA,NA,CASSELYEQYF,TGTGCCAGCAGTGAACTTTACGAGCAGTACTTC
TRBJ1-2,TRBV7-9,NA,NA,CASSGRGGYGYTF,TGTGCCAGCAGCGGCCGCGGAGGGTATGGCTACACCTTC
TRBJ2-3,TRBV29-1,NA,TRBD1,CSVTGGVGDTQYF,TGCAGCGTTACAGGGGGAGTAGGAGATACGCAGTATTTT
TRBJ2-3,TRBV2,NA,TRBD2,CARQGLAGADTQYF,TGTGCCAGACAAGGACTAGCGGGAGCGGATACGCAGTATTTT
TRBJ1-5,TRBV28,NA,NA,CASSLAGSNQPQHF,TGTGCCAGCAGTTTAGCAGGTAGCAATCAGCCCCAGCATTTT
TRBJ1-3,TRBV5-1,NA,NA,CASSWGDNSGNTIYF,TGCGCCAGCAGTTGGGGCGACAACTCTGGAAACACCATATATTTT